The rows below give T cell receptor beta chains drawn from one sample of a study of regulatory T cells in long-lasting Graves disease. TCRdb re-derived calls from the multiplex PCR reads in MiXCR, one entry per CDR3 protein. The data contain 300,000 to 400,000 distinct CDR3 sequences, roughly 15% of them seen just once; the ten biggest clones take up about 20%. The specimen comprised peripheral blood mononuclear cells (PBMCs), sampled at new diagnosis, from a patient treated with antithyroid drugs. Every receptor here comes from a female donor with Graves disease. CDR3s include the opening cysteine and the closing phenylalanine or tryptophan. D genes are given only for firm matches. Rows may omit the clone size; those that give it use once, few, many or a size class.

many,TRBJ1-2,15,TRBV5-4,TRBD1,TGTGCCAGCAGCCCCACAGGGGGAAGTGGCTATGGCTACACCTTC,CASSPTGGSGYGYTF
few,TRBJ1-2,15,TRBV5-5,TRBD1,TGTGCCAGCAGCCTCGGGGACAGGGGCAACTATGGCTACACCTTC,CASSLGDRGNYGYTF
.,TRBJ2-3,15,TRBV6-2/TRBV6-3,.,TGTGCCAGCAGTTACGGGGTACTCTACCCAGATACGCAGTGTTTT,CASSYGVLYPDTQCF
many,TRBJ1-2,14,TRBV19,.,TGTGCCAGTAGTATTTTCTCGGAGAACTATGGCTACACCTTC,CASSIFSENYGYTF
many,TRBJ1-1,17,TRBV29-1,.,TGCAGCGTTGCTTTTGTCGGGGAATTCGGCATGAACACTGAAGCTTTCTTT,CSVAFVGEFGMNTEAFF
many,TRBJ1-2,14,TRBV7-2,.,TGTGCCAGCAGCTTAGATGGGAGAAACTATGGCTACACCTTC,CASSLDGRNYGYTF
many,TRBJ1-6,16,TRBV20-1,.,TGCAGTGCTGAAGCCCCGGGGAGCTCCTATAATTCACCCCTCCACTTT,CSAEAPGSSYNSPLHF
many,TRBJ2-1,16,TRBV11-2,TRBD2,TGTGCCAGCAGCCCGTTAGCGGGGGCCTATTACAATGAGCAGTTCTTC,CASSPLAGAYYNEQFF
many,TRBJ1-1,13,TRBV19,.,TGTGCCAGTAGTAGACGGATGAACACTGAAGCTTTCTTT,CASSRRMNTEAFF
many,TRBJ2-7,15,TRBV7-2,.,TGTGCCAGCAGCCCTAGAAGGACAGCCGATTACGAGCAGTACTTC,CASSPRRTADYEQYF
many,TRBJ2-3,17,TRBV24-1,TRBD1,TGTGCCACCAGTGATTCCCCTGCAGGGGGAAGTTCTGATACGCAGTATTTT,CATSDSPAGGSSDTQYF
many,TRBJ2-1,13,TRBV12-3/TRBV12-4,TRBD2,TGTGCCAGCAGTTTGGGGACTAACAATGAGCAGTTCTTC,CASSLGTNNEQFF
.,TRBJ2-5,15,TRBV20-1,TRBD2,TGCAGTGCTAGAAAAAATAGCGGGGGGGGGGAGACCCAGTACTTC,CSARKNSGGGETQYF
many,TRBJ2-5,17,TRBV6-2/TRBV6-3,TRBD2,TGTGCCAGCAGTTGGGTTAGTTTGCGGGAGGGCCGAGAGACCCAGTACTTC,CASSWVSLREGRETQYF
many,TRBJ1-5,14,TRBV2,TRBD1,TGTGCCAGCAGTGATCAGGGGGCAAGACAGCCCCAGCATTTT,CASSDQGARQPQHF